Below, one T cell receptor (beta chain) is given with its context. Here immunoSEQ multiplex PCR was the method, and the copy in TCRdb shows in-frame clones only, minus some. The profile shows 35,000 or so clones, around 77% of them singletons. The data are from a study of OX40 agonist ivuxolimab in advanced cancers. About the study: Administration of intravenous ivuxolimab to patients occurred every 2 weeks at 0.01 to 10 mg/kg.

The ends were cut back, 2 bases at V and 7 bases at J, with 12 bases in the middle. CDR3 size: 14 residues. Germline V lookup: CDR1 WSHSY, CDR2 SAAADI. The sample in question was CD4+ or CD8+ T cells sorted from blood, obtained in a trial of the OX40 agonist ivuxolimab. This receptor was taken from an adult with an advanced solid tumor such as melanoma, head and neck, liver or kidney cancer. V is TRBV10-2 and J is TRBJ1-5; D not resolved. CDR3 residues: CASSEGSGAQPQHF. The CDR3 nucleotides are TGCGCCAGCAGTGAGGGCAGTGGAGCCCAGCCCCAGCATTTT.